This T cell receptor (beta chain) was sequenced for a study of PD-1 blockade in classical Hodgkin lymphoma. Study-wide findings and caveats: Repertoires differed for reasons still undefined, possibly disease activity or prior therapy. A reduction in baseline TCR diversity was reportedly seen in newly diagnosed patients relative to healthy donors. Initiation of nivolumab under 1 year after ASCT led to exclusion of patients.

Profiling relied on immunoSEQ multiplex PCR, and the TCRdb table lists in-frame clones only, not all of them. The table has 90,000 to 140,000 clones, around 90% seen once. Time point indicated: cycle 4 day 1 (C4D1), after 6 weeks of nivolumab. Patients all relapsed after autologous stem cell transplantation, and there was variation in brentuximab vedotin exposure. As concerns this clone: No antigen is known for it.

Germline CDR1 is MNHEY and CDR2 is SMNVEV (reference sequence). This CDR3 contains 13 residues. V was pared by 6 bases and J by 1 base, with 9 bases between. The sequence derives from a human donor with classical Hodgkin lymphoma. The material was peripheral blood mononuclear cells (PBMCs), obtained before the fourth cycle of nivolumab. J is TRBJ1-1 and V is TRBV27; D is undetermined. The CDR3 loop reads CASRWAPNTEAFF. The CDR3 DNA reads TGTGCCAGCAGATGGGCGCCGAACACTGAAGCTTTCTTT.